This T cell receptor (beta chain) was recorded in a study of control samples from healthy donors and cancer patients. V shed 3 bases and J 1 base; nucleotides not matched to a gene: 6. Germline assignment: CDR1 PRHDT and CDR2 FYEKMQ (reference sequence). The CDR3 length is 16 residues. Repertoires were generated with immunoSEQ multiplex PCR, while TCRdb's copy carries only in-frame clones and drops some. Here the sample spans approximately 60,000 clones, about nine tenths being singletons. V gene TRBV13 combines with J gene TRBJ1-1; 9 positions match TRBD1. Source material: PBMCs. The receptor comes from a woman aged 45 to 65 with colorectal cancer. The CDR3 sequence: CASSFLGTGRNTEAFF. The CDR3, as DNA: TGTGCCAGCAGCTTTCTTGGGACAGGGAGGAACACTGAAGCTTTCTTT.